These 11 T cell receptor beta chains came from one sample sequenced in a study of identical twins. MiXCR, run by TCRdb on the 5' RACE reads, gives a single entry per CDR3 protein. The profile shows roughly 250,000 distinct CDR3 sequences, 5.5% to 7% of them singletons. This sample was also put to use in a study of yellow fever vaccine responses in identical twins.

Sequences were obtained from memory (CD45RO+) T cells sorted from blood. The receptor set was obtained from a woman between 18 and 29 years old in good health.

There are a few counts of this clonotype. The V gene is TRBV5-1, the J gene TRBJ2-2; D remains ambiguous. The CDR3 loop spans 15 amino acids. The germline CDR1 and CDR2 sequences are SGHRS and YFSETQ. V lost 0 bases and J lost 1, with 7 bases in between. The DNA for the CDR3 is TGCGCCAGCAGCTTGGCCCCCGAGAACACCGGGGAGCTGTTTTTT. Its translation: CASSLAPENTGELFF.

The J gene is TRBJ1-1, the V gene TRBV18, with 7 bases fitting TRBD1. This CDR3 comprises 14 residues. The germline V gene has CDR1 KGHSH and CDR2 LQKENI. V was pared by 4 bases and J by 4 bases, with 6 bases of the junction left unmatched. The CDR3 sequence is CASSQGQLPTEAFF. For the CDR3, the DNA is TGTGCCAGCTCACAGGGACAGCTCCCCACTGAAGCTTTCTTT.

This clonotype showed up just a few times. V usage is TRBV6-6 and J usage is TRBJ1-1; D ambiguous. The CDR3 has 14 residues. The V gene's germline CDR1 is MNHNY and CDR2 SVGAGI (reference sequence). Deletions cut 0 bases from V and 3 bases from J, with 8 bases between. Written as DNA, the CDR3 is TGTGCCAGCAGTTACTCGACGGTCTACACTGAAGCTTTCTTT. Translating gives CASSYSTVYTEAFF.

This clonotype was seen more than once but under ten times. The rearrangement links TRBV12-3 or TRBV12-4 to TRBJ2-5; perhaps TRBD2 as D (6 bases). This CDR3 contains 13 residues. The V gene lost 7 bases and the J gene lost 4 bases, with 13 bases spanning the gap. The CDR3 loop reads CASTWREVETQYF. CDR3 nucleotide sequence: TGTGCCAGCACGTGGCGGGAAGTAGAGACCCAGTACTTC.

The chain combines TRBV18 with TRBJ1-2; possibly TRBD1 for D (5 bases). The length of the CDR3 is 17 residues. V dropped 2 bases and J dropped 4 bases, with 20 bases sitting between them. Germline CDR1 is KGHSH and CDR2 is LQKENI. CDR3 sequence: CASSPTKTSGLLYGYTF. CDR3 bases: TGTGCCAGCTCACCAACTAAGACGTCAGGGCTCCTCTATGGCTACACCTTC. Full variable domain (remainder filled in from reference TRBV18 and TRBJ1-2): NAGVMQNPRHLVRRRGQEARLRCSPMKGHSHVYWYRQLPEEGLKFMVYLQKENIIDESGMPKERFSAEFPKEGPSILRIQQVVRGDSAAYFCASSPTKTSGLLYGYTFGSGTRLTVV.

In this sample, this clonotype turned up many times. This chain links TRBV6-6 with TRBJ1-1; D gene unclear. Looked up from germline, CDR1 is MNHNY and CDR2 is SVGAGI (reference sequence). The CDR3 runs 12 residues. V lost 5 bases to trimming and J lost 4 bases, with 8 bases between them. The DNA of the CDR3 is TGTGCCAGCAGTCGCTCTGGCACTGAAGCTTTCTTT. Translation: CASSRSGTEAFF.

A few counts support this clonotype. This rearrangement joins TRBV7-9 to TRBJ2-1; no firm D call. Germline-derived CDR1 and CDR2 are SEHNR and FQNEAQ (reference sequence). The ends were cut back, 2 bases at V and 8 bases at J, with 10 bases in the middle. The CDR3 covers 13 residues. The CDR3 is CASSLLVIDEQFF. The CDR3 DNA is TGTGCCAGCAGCTTACTAGTTATCGATGAGCAGTTCTTC.

The chain recombines TRBV20-1 with TRBJ2-1; weak D call: TRBD2 (6 bases). This CDR3 region has 16 residues. The V end lost 2 bases, the J end lost 0 bases, and 14 bases lay between the germline ends. Per the germline V gene, CDR1 is DFQATT and CDR2 is SNEGSKA (reference sequence). The CDR3 spells CSARRGVGGSYNEQFF. For the CDR3, the DNA is TGCAGTGCTAGACGCGGGGTAGGTGGCTCCTACAATGAGCAGTTCTTC.

This clonotype was recorded at least ten times. V and J are TRBV12-3 or TRBV12-4 and TRBJ2-4, with 7 bases matching TRBD1. CDR3 size: 13 residues. The V gene end was trimmed by 2 bases and the J gene end by 8 bases; junction bases not matched to a gene: 3. Here the CDR3 DNA reads TGTGCCAGCAGTTTATACAGGGGCGACATTCAGTACTTC. Encoded protein: CASSLYRGDIQYF.

This clonotype was seen a few times. The rearrangement uses TRBV5-6 and TRBJ1-2; 8 bases are shared with TRBD1. Looked up from germline, CDR1 is SGHDT and CDR2 is YYEEEE. This CDR3 is built from 15 residues. The ends lost 2 bases at V and 3 bases at J; junction bases unmatched: 6. CDR3 sequence reads: CASSLPGQAHYGYTF. Here the CDR3 DNA reads TGTGCCAGCAGCTTACCGGGACAGGCCCACTATGGCTACACCTTC.

At least ten counts were recorded for this clonotype. The V call is TRBV12-3 or TRBV12-4, the J call TRBJ1-5; 11 nucleotides align to TRBD1. The CDR3 is 16 residues long. V lost 4 bases to trimming and J lost 3 bases; unmatched junction nucleotides: 5. The CDR3 DNA reads TGTGCCAGCAGTTCCGGACAGGGGGCTGTCAATCAGCCCCAGCATTTT. Its protein product is CASSSGQGAVNQPQHF.